Below, 8 T cell receptor beta chains from the same sample are listed, as sequenced in a study of technical replicates of blood from a handful of donors. Sequencing used immunoSEQ multiplex PCR; TCRdb keeps in-frame clones, though not all of them. Of under 90,000 clones in the sample, just under 95% are singletons; the top ten hold approximately 0.27%. Source material: T cells isolated from PBMCs. These TCRs come from a human donor in good health.

The genes are TRBV5-1 and TRBJ1-1; D gene unclear. Looked up from germline, CDR1 is SGHRS and CDR2 is YFSETQ. The CDR3 totals 14 residues. The V end lost 1 base, the J end lost 0 bases, and 7 bases lay between the germline ends. The CDR3 nucleotides are TGCGCCAGCAGCTTGAGCGAATTGAACACTGAAGCTTTCTTT. Protein sequence: CASSLSELNTEAFF.

The rearrangement links TRBV6-1 to TRBJ2-1, with 11 positions matching TRBD2. The V and J ends lost 2 bases and 5 bases, in that order; junction bases with no gene match: 2. CDR3 length: 15 amino acids. Germline lookup yields CDR1 MNHNS and CDR2 SASEGT. CDR3 protein: CASSELAGGHNEQFF. As DNA, the CDR3 is TGTGCCAGCAGTGAACTAGCGGGGGGCCACAATGAGCAGTTCTTC.

The chain carries TRBV5-4 and TRBJ2-7, with D uncertain. Per germline, CDR1 SGHNT and CDR2 YYREEE (reference sequence). Trimming pared 0 bases from V and 4 bases from J, leaving 14 bases between. CDR3 length: 15 residues. The CDR3 is CASSLGSTFIYEQYF. In DNA, the CDR3 is TGTGCCAGCAGCTTGGGATCCACTTTTATTTACGAGCAGTACTTC.

The chain joins TRBV13 to TRBJ2-2; D gene uncertain. This CDR3 comprises 15 residues. Per the germline V gene, CDR1 is PRHDT and CDR2 is FYEKMQ (reference sequence). V was shortened by 5 bases and J by 3 bases, with 13 bases between the two germline ends. This CDR3 is CASSPRYGDTGELFF. The DNA of the CDR3 is TGTGCCAGCAGCCCACGATACGGAGACACCGGGGAGCTGTTTTTT.

The chain recombines TRBV5-1 with TRBJ1-2; the match to TRBD1 covers 9 bases. The junction had 7 bases not matched to a gene; V was cut back by 1 base and J by 6 bases. The CDR3 is 15 residues long. Germline-derived CDR1 and CDR2 are SGHRS and YFSETQ. CDR3 amino acids: CASSLPSGTGNGYTF. CDR3 nucleotide sequence: TGCGCCAGCAGCTTGCCCTCCGGGACAGGGAATGGCTACACCTTC.

This clone has only a few counts. Other DNA sequences in the same sample also yield this CDR3. V gene TRBV9 combines with J gene TRBJ2-7, with a possible D match to TRBD2 (7 bases). This CDR3 contains 14 residues. With 0 bases removed from V and 2 bases from J, the gap between germline ends came to 9 bases. CDR1 and CDR2 from the germline V gene are SGDLS and YYNGEE. The CDR3 DNA sequence: TGTGCCAGCAGCGTAGCGGGGGGCCCCTACGAGCAGTACTTC. Translated, it gives CASSVAGGPYEQYF.

As for this clone: Other DNA sequences of this sample code for an identical CDR3. The chain carries TRBV7-9 and TRBJ2-1; D gene uncertain. This CDR3 contains 12 residues. Germline CDR1 reads SEHNR; CDR2 reads FQNEAQ (reference sequence). Trimming stripped 1 base from V and 6 bases from J, with 4 bases between. In nucleotides, the CDR3 is TGTGCCAGCAGCTTAGGACTCAATGAGCAGTTCTTC. This codes for CASSLGLNEQFF.

The CDR3 here is CAISEPDRVVGYGYTF. The CDR3 DNA follows: TGTGCCATCAGTGAGCCCGACAGGGTAGTCGGCTATGGCTACACCTTC. The chain employs TRBV10-3 and TRBJ1-2; TRBD1 aligns across 7 bases. The CDR3 sequence is 16 residues long. With V trimmed by 2 bases and J by 4 bases, 10 bases remained unmatched. CDR1 is ENHRY, CDR2 SYGVKD, per germline.